The 18 T cell receptor beta chains below all came from one sample that was sequenced in a study of OX40 agonist ivuxolimab in advanced cancers. Generated by immunoSEQ multiplex PCR, the TCRdb table keeps only in-frame clones and is missing some. The sample yields 53,000 or so clones, roughly three quarters seen once. This specimen was CD4+ or CD8+ T cells sorted from blood, taken in a trial of the OX40 agonist ivuxolimab. Receptors originate from an adult with an advanced solid tumor such as melanoma, head and neck, liver or kidney cancer.

The chain carries TRBV11-2 and TRBJ2-3, with a tentative D call TRBD1 (6 bases). The germline V and J ends were trimmed by 7 bases and 0 bases, with 14 bases remaining between them. The germline gives CDR1 SGHAT, CDR2 FQNNGV. CDR3 length: 15 amino acids. The CDR3 coding sequence is TGTGCCAGCATCCCGGGTGACAGGAGCACAGATACGCAGTATTTT. Translated, it gives CASIPGDRSTDTQYF.

V is TRBV7-2 and J is TRBJ1-2; a possible D gene is TRBD1 (6 bases). The germline gives CDR1 SGHTA, CDR2 FQGNSA. This CDR3 contains 14 residues. Trimming pared 6 bases from V and 4 bases from J, leaving 15 bases between. The CDR3 protein is CASSTGASAYGYTF. CDR3 coding DNA: TGTGCCAGCAGTACGGGGGCCAGTGCCTATGGCTACACCTTC.

V and J are TRBV5-4 and TRBJ1-2; no definite D call. Trimming pared 4 bases from V and 10 bases from J, leaving 17 bases between. The length of the CDR3 is 13 residues. The V gene's germline CDR1 is SGHNT and CDR2 YYREEE (reference sequence). DNA of the CDR3: TGTGCCAGCAGCCCTGGGGTCCGAACGGACTACACCTTC. Translation: CASSPGVRTDYTF.

Ten or more counts support this clone. The gene calls are TRBV28 and TRBJ2-7; D is perhaps TRBD2 (6 bases). This CDR3 is built from 15 residues. V was shortened by 5 bases and J by 2 bases, with 16 bases between the two germline ends. Germline V gene sequence: CDR1 MDHEN, CDR2 SYDVKM. The CDR3 sequence: CASSPAGPLTYEQYF. The CDR3, as DNA: TGTGCCAGCAGTCCTGCGGGACCTTTAACCTACGAGCAGTACTTC.

The chain carries TRBV7-3 and TRBJ2-2; D gene unclear. This CDR3 spans 17 amino acids. V gave up 2 bases and J gave up 2 bases, with 15 bases separating them. Germline CDR1 and CDR2: SGHTA and FQGTGA. CDR3 sequence reads: CASSLVAFPGNTGELFF. For the CDR3, the DNA is TGTGCCAGCAGCTTAGTGGCATTTCCCGGAAACACCGGGGAGCTGTTTTTT.

The chain combines TRBV5-5 with TRBJ1-2; no definite D call. The CDR3 runs to 13 residues. V shed 0 bases and J shed 4 bases, with 7 bases lying between them. From germline, CDR1 is SGHKS and CDR2 YYEKEE (reference sequence). The chain's CDR3 is CASSLDGSYGYTF. Written as DNA, the CDR3 is TGTGCCAGCAGCTTGGACGGTTCCTATGGCTACACCTTC. The full variable domain, rest sourced from reference TRBV5-5 and TRBJ1-2, is DAGVTQSPTHLIKTRGQQVTLRCSPISGHKSVSWYQQVLGQGPQFIFQYYEKEERGRGNFPDRFSARQFPNYSSELNVNALLLGDSALYLCASSLDGSYGYTFGSGTRLTVV.

V gene TRBV19 combines with J gene TRBJ2-3, with D perhaps TRBD1 (5 bases). Germline V gives CDR1 LNHDA, CDR2 SQIVND (reference sequence). The CDR3 runs to 13 residues. V was trimmed by 5 bases and J by 2 bases, leaving 8 bases between them. The CDR3 DNA reads TGTGCCAGTAGTGACAGACCCACAGATACGCAGTATTTT. Amino acid sequence: CASSDRPTDTQYF.

The chain employs TRBV18 and TRBJ1-2; D is undetermined. Trimming took 3 bases from V and 8 from J, leaving 16 bases between them. CDR3 length: 14 residues. Looked up from germline, CDR1 is KGHSH and CDR2 is LQKENI. The CDR3: CASSPLDWEGGYTF. DNA of the CDR3: TGTGCCAGCTCACCTTTGGACTGGGAAGGAGGCTACACCTTC.

This clone was observed a handful of times. The genes are TRBV5-1 and TRBJ1-6; D remains ambiguous. The V end was cut by 5 bases, the J end by 6 bases, with 9 bases between. The length of the CDR3 is 13 residues. Germline values: CDR1 SGHRS, CDR2 YFSETQ. CDR3 loop: CASSRAANSPLHF. The CDR3 region has the DNA TGCGCCAGCAGTAGGGCAGCTAATTCACCCCTCCACTTT.

V is TRBV18 and J is TRBJ2-5; a weak D match, TRBD1 (6 bases). The V gene's germline CDR1 is KGHSH and CDR2 LQKENI. Trimming cost V 3 bases and J 8 bases, with 16 bases left between them. The length of the CDR3 is 14 residues. CDR3 sequence (DNA): TGTGCCAGCTCACCCTCAGACAGGCCTAGTACCCAGTACTTC. Protein sequence: CASSPSDRPSTQYF.

V and J are TRBV10-3 and TRBJ2-2; 8 bases line up with TRBD1. V lost 10 bases, J lost 1 base, and 5 bases stayed unmatched. The CDR3 extends over 14 amino acids. Germline CDR1 is ENHRY and CDR2 is SYGVKD. The CDR3 DNA reads TGTGCCACAGGGGGGACAGGGAACACCGGGGAGCTGTTTTTT. Translation: CATGGTGNTGELFF.

The rearrangement links TRBV7-8 to TRBJ2-5; D remains ambiguous. Germline-derived CDR1 and CDR2 are SGHVS and FQNEAQ. The CDR3 extends over 12 amino acids. Trimming shortened V by 3 bases and J by 4 bases, and 6 bases separated the two germline ends. The CDR3 region is CASSFPGETQYF. CDR3 nucleotide sequence: TGTGCCAGCAGCTTTCCTGGAGAGACCCAGTACTTC.

The chain carries TRBV27 and TRBJ1-2, with 9 bases aligning to TRBD1. Germline trimming cut 4 bases from V and 5 bases from J; bases unmatched to any gene: 8. CDR1 is MNHEY, CDR2 SMNVEV, per germline (reference sequence). The CDR3 has 15 amino acids. CDR3 sequence reads: CASSSTGGLDYGYTF. The CDR3 DNA reads TGTGCCAGCAGTTCTACAGGGGGCCTAGATTATGGCTACACCTTC.

The chain employs TRBV7-6 and TRBJ2-5; TRBD2 agrees at 8 bases. Germline V gene lookup returns CDR1 SGHVS and CDR2 FNYEAQ. With 5 bases clipped from V and 6 bases from J, the junction kept 14 bases outside the gene matches. The CDR3 spans 16 residues. The CDR3 spells CASSLGTGGPAKTQYF. CDR3 nucleotides: TGTGCCAGCAGCCTAGGGACGGGGGGGCCTGCGAAGACCCAGTACTTC.

The chain recombines TRBV18 with TRBJ1-2; the D is unclear. CDR3 size: 14 residues. Per the germline V gene, CDR1 is KGHSH and CDR2 is LQKENI. V shed 3 bases and J shed 2 bases, with 10 bases lying between them. The CDR3 region has the DNA TGTGCCAGCTCACCCCGGCCCTCCAACTATGGCTACACCTTC. As protein: CASSPRPSNYGYTF.

This chain joins TRBV6-1 and TRBJ1-2; no definite D call. The CDR3 consists of 12 residues. V lost 7 bases to trimming and J lost 3 bases, with 9 bases between them. Germline V gene sequence: CDR1 MNHNS, CDR2 SASEGT. CDR3 residues: CASNELDYGYTF. For the CDR3, the DNA is TGTGCCAGCAACGAATTGGACTATGGCTACACCTTC.

The gene calls are TRBV7-2 and TRBJ2-7; 8 bases are a match to TRBD2. The CDR3 is 14 amino acids. Germline values: CDR1 SGHTA, CDR2 FQGNSA. Trimming took 8 bases from V and 5 from J; bases not matched to a gene: 11. CDR3 residues: CASCPGGPIHEQYF. The DNA of the CDR3 is TGTGCCAGCTGCCCGGGGGGGCCTATCCACGAGCAGTACTTC.

This clone was observed a handful of times. This rearrangement joins TRBV2 to TRBJ2-7, with 7 bases fitting TRBD2. The trim removed 4 bases at V and 9 bases at J, leaving 3 bases unmatched. The CDR3 is 11 amino acids. Germline V lookup: CDR1 SNHLY, CDR2 FYNNEI. CDR3 DNA: TGTGCCAGCAGTGCTGCGGGAGTGCAGTACTTC. Its translation is CASSAAGVQYF.